The rows below give T cell receptor beta chains drawn from one sample of a study of T cell repertoires in aging, cancer and after chemotherapy. TCRdb reprocessed the multiplex PCR reads via MiXCR and lists one record per CDR3 protein. Of 10,000 to 13,000 distinct CDR3 sequences in the sample, roughly a quarter were seen once. The specimen was blood. The receptors originated from a human donor in good health. Both conserved end residues are part of each CDR3. A D gene is named only where the DNA matches it firmly. Clone size appears in some rows only: once, few, many, or a class for an expanded clone.

clone size: NA; J gene: TRBJ2-1; D gene: TRBD1; V gene: TRBV7-2; CDR3 protein: CASSPYLQGGQDEQFF; CDR3 DNA: TGTGCCAGCAGCCCGTACCTACAGGGGGGTCAGGATGAGCAGTTCTTC
clone size: medium-sized; J gene: TRBJ2-7; D gene: NA; V gene: TRBV20-1; CDR3 protein: CSARERLEQYF; CDR3 DNA: TGCAGTGCAAGGGAAAGGCTCGAGCAGTACTTC
clone size: medium-sized; J gene: TRBJ1-6; D gene: NA; V gene: TRBV30; CDR3 protein: CAWRRGGGGNSPLHF; CDR3 DNA: TGTGCCTGGAGAAGGGGGGGTGGCGGCAATTCACCCCTCCACTTT
clone size: NA; J gene: TRBJ2-1; D gene: TRBD1; V gene: TRBV5-6; CDR3 protein: CASSPGTGRVNEQFF; CDR3 DNA: TGTGCCAGCAGCCCCGGGACAGGGAGAGTTAATGAGCAGTTCTTC
clone size: medium-sized; J gene: TRBJ1-2; D gene: NA; V gene: TRBV6-5; CDR3 protein: CASRQGHYGYTF; CDR3 DNA: TGTGCCAGCAGGCAGGGTCACTATGGCTACACCTTC
clone size: few; J gene: TRBJ1-2; D gene: TRBD1; V gene: TRBV27; CDR3 protein: CASSRKQGTNYGYTF; CDR3 DNA: TGTGCCAGCAGCCGAAAACAGGGGACCAACTATGGCTACACCTTC
clone size: NA; J gene: TRBJ1-1; D gene: NA; V gene: TRBV20-1; CDR3 protein: CSALTGLNTEAFF; CDR3 DNA: TGCAGTGCCCTAACCGGGTTGAACACTGAAGCTTTCTTT
clone size: NA; J gene: TRBJ2-4; D gene: NA; V gene: TRBV20-1; CDR3 protein: CSAKIVGHGSGNIQYF; CDR3 DNA: TGCAGTGCCAAGATTGTGGGGCACGGTAGTGGAAACATTCAGTACTTC
clone size: NA; J gene: TRBJ2-2; D gene: NA; V gene: TRBV5-1; CDR3 protein: CASSTTNTGELFF; CDR3 DNA: TGCGCCAGCAGCACGACGAACACCGGGGAGCTGTTTTTT
clone size: NA; J gene: TRBJ2-2; D gene: NA; V gene: TRBV5-1; CDR3 protein: CASSSGQPANTGELFF; CDR3 DNA: TGCGCCAGCAGCTCGGGGCAGCCCGCGAACACCGGGGAGCTGTTTTTT
clone size: medium-sized; J gene: TRBJ2-2; D gene: NA; V gene: TRBV6-4; CDR3 protein: CASRAGGENTGELFF; CDR3 DNA: TGTGCCAGCCGGGCAGGCGGGGAGAACACCGGGGAGCTGTTTTTT
clone size: few; J gene: TRBJ2-3; D gene: TRBD2; V gene: TRBV27; CDR3 protein: CASSLRASGGWDTQYF; CDR3 DNA: TGTGCCAGCAGTTTACGGGCTAGCGGGGGATGGGATACGCAGTATTTT
clone size: NA; J gene: TRBJ2-3; D gene: NA; V gene: TRBV18; CDR3 protein: CASSPPSQDTQYF; CDR3 DNA: TGTGCCAGCTCACCGCCGAGCCAGGATACGCAGTATTTT
clone size: few; J gene: TRBJ1-6; D gene: NA; V gene: TRBV19; CDR3 protein: CASSLTGSRSYNSPLHF; CDR3 DNA: TGTGCCAGTAGTCTTACAGGGTCGAGATCCTATAATTCACCCCTCCACTTT
clone size: NA; J gene: TRBJ1-1; D gene: TRBD1; V gene: TRBV12-3/TRBV12-4; CDR3 protein: CASSRHRGPLNTEAFF; CDR3 DNA: TGTGCCAGCAGTCGTCACAGGGGCCCGCTTAACACTGAAGCTTTCTTT
clone size: few; J gene: TRBJ2-3; D gene: TRBD2; V gene: TRBV7-2; CDR3 protein: CASSLGQDGGGGGSLDTQYF; CDR3 DNA: TGTGCCAGCAGCTTAGGACAGGACGGCGGGGGCGGGGGGTCCCTAGATACGCAGTATTTT
clone size: few; J gene: TRBJ2-5; D gene: NA; V gene: TRBV10-3; CDR3 protein: CATREAGETQYF; CDR3 DNA: TGTGCCACCAGGGAGGCGGGGGAGACCCAGTACTTC
clone size: NA; J gene: TRBJ2-2; D gene: NA; V gene: TRBV20-1; CDR3 protein: CSARSPRVGELFF; CDR3 DNA: TGCAGTGCTAGAAGCCCGCGGGTCGGGGAGCTGTTTTTT
clone size: medium-sized; J gene: TRBJ1-2; D gene: NA; V gene: TRBV20-1; CDR3 protein: CSARRGADYGYTF; CDR3 DNA: TGCAGTGCTAGGAGGGGCGCAGACTATGGCTACACCTTC
clone size: few; J gene: TRBJ1-2; D gene: NA; V gene: TRBV14; CDR3 protein: CASSQAGQAYGYTF; CDR3 DNA: TGTGCCAGCAGCCAAGCGGGACAAGCCTATGGCTACACCTTC
clone size: NA; J gene: TRBJ2-3; D gene: NA; V gene: TRBV15; CDR3 protein: CATRVPPTDTQYF; CDR3 DNA: TGTGCCACCAGGGTACCCCCCACAGATACGCAGTATTTT
clone size: few; J gene: TRBJ2-1; D gene: NA; V gene: TRBV5-4; CDR3 protein: CASSPSNFYNEQFF; CDR3 DNA: TGTGCCAGCAGCCCGTCGAACTTTTACAATGAGCAGTTCTTC
clone size: NA; J gene: TRBJ1-5; D gene: NA; V gene: TRBV18; CDR3 protein: CASSPKSAGGEQPQHF; CDR3 DNA: TGTGCCAGCTCACCCAAGTCGGCGGGGGGGGAACAGCCCCAGCATTTT
clone size: NA; J gene: TRBJ1-1; D gene: NA; V gene: TRBV6-2/TRBV6-3; CDR3 protein: CASSYPARIAFF; CDR3 DNA: TGTGCCAGCAGTTACCCCGCCAGAATAGCTTTCTTT
clone size: NA; J gene: TRBJ2-1; D gene: TRBD1; V gene: TRBV7-2; CDR3 protein: CASSSAPGQGYNEQFF; CDR3 DNA: TGTGCCAGCAGCTCCGCCCCGGGACAGGGTTACAATGAGCAGTTCTTC
clone size: few; J gene: TRBJ2-3; D gene: TRBD2; V gene: TRBV6-2/TRBV6-3; CDR3 protein: CASRNRLARDTQYF; CDR3 DNA: TGTGCCAGCCGGAACCGACTAGCGAGGGATACGCAGTATTTT
clone size: medium-sized; J gene: TRBJ2-5; D gene: NA; V gene: TRBV20-1; CDR3 protein: CSARIPSVLGTQYF; CDR3 DNA: TGCAGTGCTAGAATCCCATCTGTACTTGGGACCCAGTACTTC
clone size: NA; J gene: TRBJ2-4; D gene: NA; V gene: TRBV5-6; CDR3 protein: CASSLGQDIQYF; CDR3 DNA: TGTGCCAGCAGCTTGGGACAAGACATTCAGTACTTC
clone size: few; J gene: TRBJ2-2; D gene: NA; V gene: TRBV5-6; CDR3 protein: CASSLRTGNTGELFF; CDR3 DNA: TGTGCCAGCAGCTTGAGGACGGGGAACACCGGGGAGCTGTTTTTT
clone size: NA; J gene: TRBJ2-1; D gene: NA; V gene: TRBV10-3; CDR3 protein: CAISDRAGVTYNEQFF; CDR3 DNA: TGTGCCATCAGTGACCGGGCAGGGGTAACCTACAATGAGCAGTTCTTC
clone size: NA; J gene: TRBJ2-5; D gene: TRBD1; V gene: TRBV10-3; CDR3 protein: CAISVQGLQETQYF; CDR3 DNA: TGTGCCATCAGTGTACAGGGGCTTCAAGAGACCCAGTACTTC
clone size: NA; J gene: TRBJ2-7; D gene: NA; V gene: TRBV7-2; CDR3 protein: CASSRSESYEQYF; CDR3 DNA: TGTGCCAGCAGCCGCAGTGAGAGTTACGAGCAGTACTTC
clone size: few; J gene: TRBJ1-2; D gene: TRBD1; V gene: TRBV18; CDR3 protein: CASSPPVQGVSGYTF; CDR3 DNA: TGTGCCAGCTCACCACCGGTACAGGGGGTGAGCGGCTACACCTTC
clone size: medium-sized; J gene: TRBJ1-1; D gene: NA; V gene: TRBV19; CDR3 protein: CASSIFTGKRRTEAFF; CDR3 DNA: TGTGCCAGTAGTATCTTCACAGGTAAGCGGAGGACTGAAGCTTTCTTT
clone size: NA; J gene: TRBJ2-1; D gene: TRBD2; V gene: TRBV7-9; CDR3 protein: CATKGASGDEQFF; CDR3 DNA: TGTGCCACTAAAGGGGCTAGCGGGGACGAGCAGTTCTTC
clone size: NA; J gene: TRBJ2-3; D gene: TRBD2; V gene: TRBV27; CDR3 protein: CASSPAAGGTDTQYF; CDR3 DNA: TGTGCCAGCAGTCCCGCCGCGGGGGGCACAGATACGCAGTATTTT
clone size: NA; J gene: TRBJ1-2; D gene: NA; V gene: TRBV7-2; CDR3 protein: CASSPEPGANYGYTF; CDR3 DNA: TGTGCCAGCAGCCCCGAACCAGGAGCTAACTATGGCTACACCTTC
clone size: few; J gene: TRBJ2-3; D gene: TRBD2; V gene: TRBV7-2; CDR3 protein: CASSLGAGTSGGRRSDTQYF; CDR3 DNA: TGTGCCAGCAGCTTAGGGGCCGGGACTAGCGGGGGGCGGAGATCAGATACGCAGTATTTT
clone size: few; J gene: TRBJ1-1; D gene: NA; V gene: TRBV6-5; CDR3 protein: CASSYIGMGTEAFF; CDR3 DNA: TGTGCCAGCAGTTACATAGGGATGGGCACTGAAGCTTTCTTT
clone size: medium-sized; J gene: TRBJ2-2; D gene: NA; V gene: TRBV19; CDR3 protein: CMSDPHTGELFF; CDR3 DNA: TGTATGTCGGATCCCCACACCGGGGAGCTGTTTTTT
clone size: NA; J gene: TRBJ2-1; D gene: NA; V gene: TRBV7-9; CDR3 protein: CASSQIPGGAQGEQFF; CDR3 DNA: TGTGCCAGCAGCCAAATCCCGGGCGGCGCCCAAGGGGAGCAGTTCTTC
clone size: medium-sized; J gene: TRBJ1-2; D gene: NA; V gene: TRBV7-2; CDR3 protein: CASSLHWQIEWGNGYTF; CDR3 DNA: TGTGCCAGCAGCTTACACTGGCAGATTGAATGGGGGAATGGCTACACCTTC
clone size: NA; J gene: TRBJ2-2; D gene: TRBD1; V gene: TRBV4-1; CDR3 protein: CASSQGQGVTGELFF; CDR3 DNA: TGCGCCAGCAGCCAAGGGCAGGGGGTAACCGGGGAGCTGTTTTTT
clone size: NA; J gene: TRBJ2-5; D gene: TRBD1; V gene: TRBV5-4; CDR3 protein: CASNPGTGVVKTQYF; CDR3 DNA: TGTGCCAGCAACCCCGGGACAGGGGTGGTAAAGACCCAGTACTTC
clone size: few; J gene: TRBJ1-2; D gene: NA; V gene: TRBV4-3; CDR3 protein: CASSQDAEPNYGYTF; CDR3 DNA: TGCGCCAGCAGCCAAGACGCAGAGCCTAACTATGGCTACACCTTC
clone size: NA; J gene: TRBJ1-4; D gene: NA; V gene: TRBV4-3; CDR3 protein: CASSQARVPNEKLFF; CDR3 DNA: TGCGCCAGCAGCCAAGCCCGGGTCCCTAATGAAAAACTGTTTTTT
clone size: NA; J gene: TRBJ2-5; D gene: NA; V gene: TRBV4-1; CDR3 protein: CASSQAETQYF; CDR3 DNA: TGCGCCAGCAGCCAAGCCGAGACCCAGTACTTC
clone size: NA; J gene: TRBJ2-3; D gene: NA; V gene: TRBV12-3/TRBV12-4; CDR3 protein: CASSLTSTDTQYF; CDR3 DNA: TGTGCCAGCAGTTTAACCAGCACAGATACGCAGTATTTT
clone size: few; J gene: TRBJ2-1; D gene: TRBD2; V gene: TRBV27; CDR3 protein: CASSLKRGLGNEQFF; CDR3 DNA: TGTGCCAGCAGTCTCAAGCGGGGGCTCGGTAATGAGCAGTTCTTC
clone size: NA; J gene: TRBJ2-5; D gene: NA; V gene: TRBV7-9; CDR3 protein: CASSPGLQETQYF; CDR3 DNA: TGTGCCAGCAGCCCGGGACTTCAAGAGACCCAGTACTTC
clone size: few; J gene: TRBJ2-5; D gene: TRBD1; V gene: TRBV7-3; CDR3 protein: CASSLGLGQQETQYF; CDR3 DNA: TGTGCCAGCAGCTTGGGCCTGGGACAGCAAGAGACCCAGTACTTC
clone size: NA; J gene: TRBJ2-3; D gene: NA; V gene: TRBV30; CDR3 protein: CAWSRGGEGDTQYF; CDR3 DNA: TGTGCCTGGAGTAGGGGGGGGGAGGGAGATACGCAGTATTTT
clone size: NA; J gene: TRBJ2-5; D gene: NA; V gene: TRBV20-1; CDR3 protein: CSATTHDTGVLDLETQYF; CDR3 DNA: TGCAGTGCCACCACCCATGACACAGGAGTACTGGATTTGGAGACCCAGTACTTC
clone size: medium-sized; J gene: TRBJ1-5; D gene: NA; V gene: TRBV19; CDR3 protein: CASSTTTVYSNQPQHF; CDR3 DNA: TGTGCCAGTAGTACCACGACGGTCTATAGCAATCAGCCCCAGCATTTT
clone size: medium-sized; J gene: TRBJ1-1; D gene: NA; V gene: TRBV29-1; CDR3 protein: CSVRSRLNTEAFF; CDR3 DNA: TGCAGCGTTCGGTCCAGGTTGAACACTGAAGCTTTCTTT
clone size: NA; J gene: TRBJ1-5; D gene: TRBD1; V gene: TRBV28; CDR3 protein: CASSLRQGQHF; CDR3 DNA: TGTGCCAGCAGTTTGCGACAGGGCCAGCATTTT
clone size: few; J gene: TRBJ2-3; D gene: NA; V gene: TRBV20-1; CDR3 protein: CSAEGTDTQYF; CDR3 DNA: TGCAGTGCGGAGGGAACAGATACGCAGTATTTT
clone size: medium-sized; J gene: TRBJ1-4; D gene: NA; V gene: TRBV19; CDR3 protein: CASSRTEAGREKLFF; CDR3 DNA: TGTGCCAGTAGCCGGACGGAGGCAGGGCGGGAAAAACTGTTTTTT
clone size: NA; J gene: TRBJ2-3; D gene: NA; V gene: TRBV27; CDR3 protein: CASRPGFRGITDTQYF; CDR3 DNA: TGTGCCAGCAGGCCGGGGTTTAGGGGCATCACAGATACGCAGTATTTT
clone size: NA; J gene: TRBJ1-4; D gene: NA; V gene: TRBV7-3; CDR3 protein: CATTPGMGGEKLFF; CDR3 DNA: TGTGCCACCACTCCTGGGATGGGGGGTGAAAAACTGTTTTTT